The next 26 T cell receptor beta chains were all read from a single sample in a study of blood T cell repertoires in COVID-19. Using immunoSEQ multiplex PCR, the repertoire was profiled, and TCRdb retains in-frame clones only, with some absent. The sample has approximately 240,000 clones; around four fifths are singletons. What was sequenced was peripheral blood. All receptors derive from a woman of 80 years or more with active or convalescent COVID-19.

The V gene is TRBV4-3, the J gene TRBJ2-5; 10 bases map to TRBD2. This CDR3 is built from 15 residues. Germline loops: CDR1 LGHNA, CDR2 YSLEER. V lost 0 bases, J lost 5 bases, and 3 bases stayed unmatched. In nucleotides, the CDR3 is TGCGCCAGCAGCCAAGATAGCGGGGGGCTGGAGACCCAGTACTTC. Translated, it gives CASSQDSGGLETQYF.

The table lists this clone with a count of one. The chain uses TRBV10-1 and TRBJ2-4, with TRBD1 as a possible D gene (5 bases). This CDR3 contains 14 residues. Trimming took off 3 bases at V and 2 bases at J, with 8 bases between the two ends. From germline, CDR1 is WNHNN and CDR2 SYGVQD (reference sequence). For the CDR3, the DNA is TGCGCCAGCAGTGAAAGACAGTCCAAAAACATTCAGTACTTC. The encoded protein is CASSERQSKNIQYF.

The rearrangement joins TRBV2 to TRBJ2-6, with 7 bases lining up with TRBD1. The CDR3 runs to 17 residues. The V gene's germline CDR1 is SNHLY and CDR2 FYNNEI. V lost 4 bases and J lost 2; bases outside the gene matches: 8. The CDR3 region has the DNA TGTGCCAGCAGTGTGAACAGGGGTCTAACTGGGGCCAACGTCCTGACTTTC. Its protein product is CASSVNRGLTGANVLTF.

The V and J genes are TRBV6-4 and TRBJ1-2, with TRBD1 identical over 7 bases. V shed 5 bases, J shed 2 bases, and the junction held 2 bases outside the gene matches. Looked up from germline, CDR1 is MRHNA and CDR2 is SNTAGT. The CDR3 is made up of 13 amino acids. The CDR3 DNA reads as TGTGCCAGCAGTCCGGACAGGAACTATGGCTACACCTTC. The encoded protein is CASSPDRNYGYTF.

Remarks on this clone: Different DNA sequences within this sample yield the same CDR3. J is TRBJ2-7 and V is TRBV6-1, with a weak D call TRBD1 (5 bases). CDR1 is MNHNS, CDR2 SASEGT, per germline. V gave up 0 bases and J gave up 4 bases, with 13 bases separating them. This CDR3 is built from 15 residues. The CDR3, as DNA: TGTGCCAGCAGTGAAGCCCAGGGAACGAGTTACGAGCAGTACTTC. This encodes CASSEAQGTSYEQYF.

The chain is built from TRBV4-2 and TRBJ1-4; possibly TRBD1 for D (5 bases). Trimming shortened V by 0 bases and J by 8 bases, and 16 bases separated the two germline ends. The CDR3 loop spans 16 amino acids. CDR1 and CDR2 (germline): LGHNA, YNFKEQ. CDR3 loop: CASSQDSGQLGEKLFF. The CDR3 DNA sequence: TGTGCCAGCAGCCAAGATTCTGGACAACTTGGAGAAAAACTGTTTTTT.

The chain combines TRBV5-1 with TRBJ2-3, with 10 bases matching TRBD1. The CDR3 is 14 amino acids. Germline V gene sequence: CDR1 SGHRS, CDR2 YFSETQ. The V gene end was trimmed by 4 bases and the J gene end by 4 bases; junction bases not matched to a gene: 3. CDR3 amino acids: CASSIGQGADTQYF. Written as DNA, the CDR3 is TGCGCCAGCAGCATCGGACAGGGGGCAGATACGCAGTATTTT.

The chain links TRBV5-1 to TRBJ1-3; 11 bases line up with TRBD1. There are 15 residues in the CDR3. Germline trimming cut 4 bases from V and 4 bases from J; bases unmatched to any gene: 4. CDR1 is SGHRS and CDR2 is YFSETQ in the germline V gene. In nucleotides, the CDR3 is TGCGCCAGCAGCCGGGACAGGGGGAGCGGAAACACCATATATTTT. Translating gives CASSRDRGSGNTIYF.

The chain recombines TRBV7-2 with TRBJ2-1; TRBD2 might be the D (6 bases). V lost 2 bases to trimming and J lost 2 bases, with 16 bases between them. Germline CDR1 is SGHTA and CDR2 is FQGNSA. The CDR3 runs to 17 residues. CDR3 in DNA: TGTGCCAGCAGCTTAAGGCGGATTAGCGGTCCCTACAATGAGCAGTTCTTC. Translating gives CASSLRRISGPYNEQFF.

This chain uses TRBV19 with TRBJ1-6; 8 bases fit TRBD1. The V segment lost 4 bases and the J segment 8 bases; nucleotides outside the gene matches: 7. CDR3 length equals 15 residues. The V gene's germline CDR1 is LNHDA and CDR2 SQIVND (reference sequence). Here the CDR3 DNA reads TGTGCCAGTAGTACCCGGACAGGGTCCCATTCACCCCTCCACTTT. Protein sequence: CASSTRTGSHSPLHF.

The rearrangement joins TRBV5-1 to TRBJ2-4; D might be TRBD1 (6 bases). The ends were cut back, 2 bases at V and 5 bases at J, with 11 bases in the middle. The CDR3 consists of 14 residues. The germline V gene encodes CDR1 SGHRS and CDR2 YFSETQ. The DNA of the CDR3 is TGCGCCAGCAGCTTACAGGGTTTTCAAAACATTCAGTACTTC. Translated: CASSLQGFQNIQYF. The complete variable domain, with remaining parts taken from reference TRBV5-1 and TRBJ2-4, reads KAGVTQTPRYLIKTRGQQVTLSCSPISGHRSVSWYQQTPGQGLQFLFEYFSETQRNKGNFPGRFSGRQFSNSRSEMNVSTLELGDSALYLCASSLQGFQNIQYFGAGTRLSVL.

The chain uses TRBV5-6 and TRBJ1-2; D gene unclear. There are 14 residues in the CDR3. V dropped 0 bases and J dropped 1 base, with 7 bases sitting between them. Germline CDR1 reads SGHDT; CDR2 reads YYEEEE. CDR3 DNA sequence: TGTGCCAGCAGCTTGGACACCCTTAACTATGGCTACACCTTC. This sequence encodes CASSLDTLNYGYTF.

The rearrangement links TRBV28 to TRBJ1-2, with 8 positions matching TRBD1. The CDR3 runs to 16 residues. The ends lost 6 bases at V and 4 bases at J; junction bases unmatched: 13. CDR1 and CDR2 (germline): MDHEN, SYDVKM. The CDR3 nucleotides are TGTGCCAGCAGCAATAGCGAGGACAGGGTGATCTATGGCTACACCTTC. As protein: CASSNSEDRVIYGYTF.

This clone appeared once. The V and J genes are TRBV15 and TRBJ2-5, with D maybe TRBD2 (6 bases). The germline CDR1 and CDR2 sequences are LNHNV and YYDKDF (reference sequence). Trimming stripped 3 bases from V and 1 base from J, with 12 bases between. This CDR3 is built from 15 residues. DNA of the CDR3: TGTGCCACCAGCAGTTCAGGGAGGCCCCAAGAGACCCAGTACTTC. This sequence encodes CATSSSGRPQETQYF.

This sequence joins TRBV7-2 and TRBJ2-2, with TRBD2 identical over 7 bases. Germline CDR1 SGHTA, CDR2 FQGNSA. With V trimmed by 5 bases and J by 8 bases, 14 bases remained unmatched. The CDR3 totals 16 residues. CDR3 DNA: TGTGCCAGCAGCCCCCCAAGTGGGAGGGTGGCTGGGGAGCTGTTTTTT. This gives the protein CASSPPSGRVAGELFF.

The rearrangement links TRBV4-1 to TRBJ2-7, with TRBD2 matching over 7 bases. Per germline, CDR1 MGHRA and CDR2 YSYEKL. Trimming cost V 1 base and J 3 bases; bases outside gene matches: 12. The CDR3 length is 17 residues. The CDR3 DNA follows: TGCGCCAGCAGCCAAGCTTCCAATATGGCGGGGGACTACGAGCAGTACTTC. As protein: CASSQASNMAGDYEQYF.

The CDR3 protein is CASSQAPSGVYEQYF. In DNA, the CDR3 is TGCGCCAGCAGCCAAGCCCCTAGCGGGGTTTACGAGCAGTACTTC. The chain has TRBV4-1 and TRBJ2-7; 9 nucleotides agree with TRBD2. CDR1 and CDR2 (germline): MGHRA, YSYEKL. Trimming took 1 base from V and 4 from J; bases not matched to a gene: 5. The CDR3 consists of 15 residues.

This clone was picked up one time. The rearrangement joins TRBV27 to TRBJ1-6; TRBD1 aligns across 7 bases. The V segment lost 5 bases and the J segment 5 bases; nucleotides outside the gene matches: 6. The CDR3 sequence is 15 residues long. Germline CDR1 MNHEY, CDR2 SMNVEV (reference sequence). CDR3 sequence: CASSTTGANNSPLHF. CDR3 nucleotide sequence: TGTGCCAGCAGTACCACAGGGGCGAATAATTCACCCCTCCACTTT.

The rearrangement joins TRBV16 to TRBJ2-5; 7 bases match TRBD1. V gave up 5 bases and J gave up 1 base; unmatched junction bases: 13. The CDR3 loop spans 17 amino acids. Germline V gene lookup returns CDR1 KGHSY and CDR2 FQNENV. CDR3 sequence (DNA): TGTGCCAGCAGCAACCGCATACACAGGGGTGGCCAAGAGACCCAGTACTTC. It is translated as CASSNRIHRGGQETQYF.

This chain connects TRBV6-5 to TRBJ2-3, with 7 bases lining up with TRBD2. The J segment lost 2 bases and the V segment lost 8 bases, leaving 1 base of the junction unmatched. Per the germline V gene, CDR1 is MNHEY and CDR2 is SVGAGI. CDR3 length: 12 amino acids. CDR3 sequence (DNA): TGTGCCAGCCGGGACTACACAGATACGCAGTATTTT. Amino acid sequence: CASRDYTDTQYF.

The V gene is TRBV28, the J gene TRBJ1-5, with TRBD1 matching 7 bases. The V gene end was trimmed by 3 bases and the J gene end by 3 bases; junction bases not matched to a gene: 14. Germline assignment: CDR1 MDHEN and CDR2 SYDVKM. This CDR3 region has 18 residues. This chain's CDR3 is CASSFVWGRGINNQPQHF. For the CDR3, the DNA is TGTGCCAGCAGTTTCGTTTGGGGCAGGGGGATCAACAATCAGCCCCAGCATTTT.

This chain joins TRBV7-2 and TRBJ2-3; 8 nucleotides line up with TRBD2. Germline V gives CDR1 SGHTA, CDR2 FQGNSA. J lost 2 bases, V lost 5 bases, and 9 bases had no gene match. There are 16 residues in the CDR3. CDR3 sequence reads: CASSLLAGGPTDTQYF. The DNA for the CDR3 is TGTGCCAGCAGCCTCCTCGCGGGGGGCCCCACAGATACGCAGTATTTT.

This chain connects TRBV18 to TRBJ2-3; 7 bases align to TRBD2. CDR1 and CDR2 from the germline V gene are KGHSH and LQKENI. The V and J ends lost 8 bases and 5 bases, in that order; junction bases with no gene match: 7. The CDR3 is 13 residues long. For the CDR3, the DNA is TGTGCCAGCGTATTACGGGGGGAAGATACGCAGTATTTT. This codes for CASVLRGEDTQYF. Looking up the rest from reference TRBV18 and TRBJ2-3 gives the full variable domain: NAGVMQNPRHLVRRRGQEARLRCSPMKGHSHVYWYRQLPEEGLKFMVYLQKENIIDESGMPKERFSAEFPKEGPSILRIQQVVRGDSAAYFCASVLRGEDTQYFGPGTRLTVL.

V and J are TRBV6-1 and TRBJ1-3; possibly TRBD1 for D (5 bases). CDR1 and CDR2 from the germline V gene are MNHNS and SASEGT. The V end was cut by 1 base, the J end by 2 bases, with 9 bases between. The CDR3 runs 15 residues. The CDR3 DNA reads TGTGCCAGCAGTGAAGAGGGGTTTACTGGAAACACCATATATTTT. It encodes CASSEEGFTGNTIYF.

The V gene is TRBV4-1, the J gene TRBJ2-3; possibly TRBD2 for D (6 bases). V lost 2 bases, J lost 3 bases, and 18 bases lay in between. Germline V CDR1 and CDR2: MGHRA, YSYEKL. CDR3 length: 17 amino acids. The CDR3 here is CASSQQRAGSRTDTQYF. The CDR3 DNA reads TGCGCCAGCAGCCAACAAAGAGCCGGGAGTAGAACAGATACGCAGTATTTT.

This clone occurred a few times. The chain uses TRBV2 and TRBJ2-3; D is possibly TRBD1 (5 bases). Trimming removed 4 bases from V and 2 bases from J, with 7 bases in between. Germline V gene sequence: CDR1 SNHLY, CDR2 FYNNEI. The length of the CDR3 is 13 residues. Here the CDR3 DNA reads TGTGCCAGCAGTGGACAGTCCACAGATACGCAGTATTTT. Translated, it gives CASSGQSTDTQYF.